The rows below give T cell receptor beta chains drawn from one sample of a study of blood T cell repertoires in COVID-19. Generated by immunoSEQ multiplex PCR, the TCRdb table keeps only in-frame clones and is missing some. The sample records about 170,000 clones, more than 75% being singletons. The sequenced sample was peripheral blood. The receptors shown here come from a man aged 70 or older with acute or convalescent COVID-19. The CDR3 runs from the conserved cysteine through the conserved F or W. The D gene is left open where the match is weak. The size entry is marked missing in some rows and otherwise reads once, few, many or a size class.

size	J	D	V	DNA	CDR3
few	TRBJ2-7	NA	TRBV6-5	TGTGCCAGCAGAAAGAGCTCCTACGAGCAGTACTTC	CASRKSSYEQYF
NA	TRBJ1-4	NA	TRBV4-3	TGCGCCAGCAGCCAAGATATACAGGGCAAAAAACTGTTTTTT	CASSQDIQGKKLFF
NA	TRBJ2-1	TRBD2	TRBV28	TGTGCCAGCAGGTCCGGGAGCGGGAGCGTCAGTGAGCAGTTCTTC	CASRSGSGSVSEQFF
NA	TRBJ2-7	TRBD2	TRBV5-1	TGCGCCAGCAGCTTAGGACTAGAATGGTACGAGCAGTACTTC	CASSLGLEWYEQYF
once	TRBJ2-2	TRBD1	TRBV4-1	TGCGCCAGCAGCCAAGGTGTGGACAGGTACACCGGGGAGCTGTTTTTT	CASSQGVDRYTGELFF
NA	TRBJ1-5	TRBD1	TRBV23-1	TGCGCCAAACTCAGGGACAGAAGAGACAATCAGCCCCAGCATTTT	CAKLRDRRDNQPQHF
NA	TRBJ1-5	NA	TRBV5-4	TGTGCCAGCAGCTTCGGCGGCCAGCATGGCAATCAGCCCCAGCATTTT	CASSFGGQHGNQPQHF
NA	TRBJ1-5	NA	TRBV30	TGTGCCTGGAGTGTACTCACGGGTCAGCCCCAGCATTTT	CAWSVLTGQPQHF
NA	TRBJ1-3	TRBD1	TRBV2	TGTGCCAGCAGTCCCGGGACAGGGAGAAACACCATATATTTT	CASSPGTGRNTIYF
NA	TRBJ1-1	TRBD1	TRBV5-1	TGCGCCAGCAGCCTAAGTGCAGGGGGCACTGAAGCTTTCTTT	CASSLSAGGTEAFF
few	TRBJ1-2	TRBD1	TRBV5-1	TGCGCCAGCAGCCAAGGACAGGGGGCCACCGCTAACTATGGCTACACCTTC	CASSQGQGATANYGYTF
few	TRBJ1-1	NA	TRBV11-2	TGTGCCAGCAGTACCGGAACAGGGAGAGCTTTCTTT	CASSTGTGRAFF
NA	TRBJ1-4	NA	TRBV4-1	TGCGCCACCCGAAGGAGGGGCGTTGCAACTAATGAAAAACTGTTTTTT	CATRRRGVATNEKLFF
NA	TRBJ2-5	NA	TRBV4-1	TGCGCCAGCAGCACCCAGCCTAGCATGGTCTCGGAAGAGACCCAGTACTTC	CASSTQPSMVSEETQYF
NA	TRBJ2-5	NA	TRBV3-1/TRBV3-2	TGTGCCAGCAGCCAACCGGGACTTGGGGTGACCCAGTACTTC	CASSQPGLGVTQYF
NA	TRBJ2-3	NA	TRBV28	TGTGCCAGCAGCGCCGGAGGGCACTTGGGTACGCAGTATTTT	CASSAGGHLGTQYF
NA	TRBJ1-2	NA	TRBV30	TGTGCCTGGAGTTCCCAAGCGACGAAAGGCTACACCTTC	CAWSSQATKGYTF
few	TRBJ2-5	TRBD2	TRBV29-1	TGCAGCGTTGCGGGGGGGGCCCGGGAGACCCAGTACTTC	CSVAGGARETQYF
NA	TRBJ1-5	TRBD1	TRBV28	TGTGCCAGCAGTCCCCTGGGACAGGGGGCCCATCAGCCCCAGCATTTT	CASSPLGQGAHQPQHF
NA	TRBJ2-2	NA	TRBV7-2	TGTGCCAGCAGCTTTGTCACGGGCACCGGGGAGCTGTTTTTT	CASSFVTGTGELFF
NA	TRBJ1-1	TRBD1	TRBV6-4	TGTGCCAGCAGAGGGGACAGAACAAACACTGAAGCTTTCTTT	CASRGDRTNTEAFF
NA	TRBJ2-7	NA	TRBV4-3	TGCGCCAGCAGCCAAGGGCTAGCGAGATCCTACGAGCAGTACTTC	CASSQGLARSYEQYF
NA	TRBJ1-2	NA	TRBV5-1	TGCGCCAGCGGGGAGGCAATTCTTAACTATGGCTACACCTTC	CASGEAILNYGYTF
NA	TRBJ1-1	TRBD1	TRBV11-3	TGTGCCAGCAGCTCGGGACAGGGGGCATCTGAAGCTTTCTTT	CASSSGQGASEAFF
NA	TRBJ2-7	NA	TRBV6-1	TGTGCCAGCAGTGAATGGAGAGGTACGGGTTATCAGTACTTC	CASSEWRGTGYQYF
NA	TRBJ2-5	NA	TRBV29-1	TGCAGCGTTACTACATGGGAGACCCAGTACTTC	CSVTTWETQYF
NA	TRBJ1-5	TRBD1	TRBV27	TGTGCCAGCAGTCCCAGACAGGGGGATCAGCCCCAGCATTTT	CASSPRQGDQPQHF
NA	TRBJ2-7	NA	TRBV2	TGTGCCAGCCACTTTCTTCAGGGCCACGAGCAGTACTTC	CASHFLQGHEQYF
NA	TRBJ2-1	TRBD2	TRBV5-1	TGCGCCAGCAGCTCCCGGGTAGCGGGAGCTCGGAATGAGCAGTTCTTC	CASSSRVAGARNEQFF
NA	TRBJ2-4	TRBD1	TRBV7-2	TGTGCCAGCAGGGGACAGTTAAACATTCAGTACTTC	CASRGQLNIQYF
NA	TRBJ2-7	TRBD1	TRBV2	TGTGCCAGCAGTGAAGCGGCGGACAGGCCACAGTACTTC	CASSEAADRPQYF
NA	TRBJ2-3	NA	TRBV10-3	TGTGCCATCAAAACTGCGAGCACAGATACGCAGTATTTT	CAIKTASTDTQYF
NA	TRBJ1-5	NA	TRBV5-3	TGTGCCAGAAGCTTTAAAATCCGGGGAACATCTCAGCCCCAGCATTTT	CARSFKIRGTSQPQHF
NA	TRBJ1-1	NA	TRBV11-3	TGTGCCAGCAGCTCGGAGGCTTTCTTT	CASSSEAFF
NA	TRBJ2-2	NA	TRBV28	TGTGCCAGCAGTCTTCCGGTCGCGAACACCGGGGAGCTGTTTTTT	CASSLPVANTGELFF
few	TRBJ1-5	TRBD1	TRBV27	TGTGCCAGCAGGAGGGGGCTGGGTCAGCCCCAGCATTTT	CASRRGLGQPQHF
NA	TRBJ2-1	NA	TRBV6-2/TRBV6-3	TGTGCCAGCAGTTACAATGGGCAAGGCCCTTCCTACAATGAGCAGTTCTTC	CASSYNGQGPSYNEQFF
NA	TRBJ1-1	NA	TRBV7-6	TGTGCCAGCAGCTTAGCGGGCAGGGGTAATTCTGAAGCTTTCTTT	CASSLAGRGNSEAFF
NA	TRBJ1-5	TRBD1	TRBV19	TGTGCCAGTAGTATAAGGGGACAGGCTGGGTATAGCAATCAGCCCCAGCATTTT	CASSIRGQAGYSNQPQHF
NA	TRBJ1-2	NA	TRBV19	TGTGCCAGTAGTGACAGAAGCTATGGCTACACCTTC	CASSDRSYGYTF
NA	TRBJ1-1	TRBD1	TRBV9	TGTGCCAGCAGCGTAGGAGGGCCAGGGGGTGAAGCTTTCTTT	CASSVGGPGGEAFF
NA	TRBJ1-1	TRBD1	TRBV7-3	TGTGCCAGCAGCTTAATAGGGGGCATCGCTGAAGCTTTCTTT	CASSLIGGIAEAFF